These 14 T cell receptor beta chains share one sample of origin, sequenced in a study of siplizumab effects on memory and regulatory T cells. Assay: immunoSEQ multiplex PCR; the TCRdb copy retains only in-frame clones and omits some. The repertoire holds tens of thousands of clones, with over 90% as singletons. Sequencing was done on a sample of CD8+ T cells sorted from blood. Receptors were obtained from a human donor in good health.

This chain joins TRBV9 and TRBJ2-5; D uncertain. The V and J ends lost 3 bases and 6 bases respectively, with 0 bases between them. This CDR3 has 9 amino acids. The germline CDR1 and CDR2 sequences are SGDLS and YYNGEE. The CDR3 reads CASSETQYF. Here the CDR3 DNA reads TGTGCCAGCAGCGAGACCCAGTACTTC.

The gene calls are TRBV10-3 and TRBJ1-1, with D unclear. The germline V and J ends were trimmed by 3 bases and 5 bases, with 16 bases remaining between them. The CDR3 is made up of 15 amino acids. The germline CDR1 and CDR2 sequences are ENHRY and SYGVKD. CDR3 nucleotides: TGTGCCATCAGTGACCCGGACCTATCTGTTACTGAAGCTTTCTTT. Amino acid sequence: CAISDPDLSVTEAFF.

The chain employs TRBV11-2 and TRBJ2-1; 10 nucleotides line up with TRBD2. CDR3 length: 15 amino acids. V shed 5 bases and J 5 bases; nucleotides not matched to a gene: 6. Germline V CDR1 and CDR2: SGHAT, FQNNGV. The chain's CDR3 is CASSPKLAGNNEQFF. In nucleotides, the CDR3 is TGTGCCAGCAGCCCAAAACTAGCGGGAAACAATGAGCAGTTCTTC.

This chain links TRBV6-6 with TRBJ1-4, with 8 nucleotides matching TRBD1. This CDR3 is 15 amino acids long. V was clipped by 5 bases and J by 5 bases; unmatched bases: 7. The V gene's germline CDR1 is MNHNY and CDR2 SVGAGI (reference sequence). CDR3 in amino acids: CASSIQGVRNEKLFF. The CDR3 nucleotides are TGTGCCAGCAGTATACAGGGGGTCAGGAATGAAAAACTGTTTTTT.

The gene calls are TRBV13 and TRBJ2-2, with D unclear. This CDR3 spans 14 amino acids. V dropped 0 bases and J dropped 1 base, with 3 bases sitting between them. Per germline, CDR1 PRHDT and CDR2 FYEKMQ (reference sequence). The chain's CDR3 is CASSLGRNTGELFF. CDR3 nucleotides: TGTGCCAGCAGCTTAGGGCGGAACACCGGGGAGCTGTTTTTT.

The gene calls are TRBV19 and TRBJ1-1, with TRBD1 as a possible D gene (5 bases). V lost 4 bases and J lost 4, with 7 bases in between. This CDR3 is 12 amino acids long. The germline V gene encodes CDR1 LNHDA and CDR2 SQIVND (reference sequence). The CDR3 coding sequence is TGTGCCAGTAGTACAGGGTTCACTGAAGCTTTCTTT. This encodes CASSTGFTEAFF. The entire variable domain, with the rest obtained from reference TRBV19 and TRBJ1-1, is as follows: DGGITQSPKYLFRKEGQNVTLSCEQNLNHDAMYWYRQDPGQGLRLIYYSQIVNDFQKGDIAEGYSVSREKKESFPLTVTSAQKNPTAFYLCASSTGFTEAFFGQGTRLTVV.

The CDR3 sequence is CASSLGAGVEQPQHF. The CDR3 DNA sequence: TGTGCCAGCAGCTTAGGGGCAGGGGTGGAGCAGCCCCAGCATTTT. The J gene is TRBJ1-5, the V gene TRBV7-6; TRBD1 is a possible D gene (6 bases). The V end was cut by 1 base, the J end by 7 bases, with 14 bases between. Germline CDR1 reads SGHVS; CDR2 reads FNYEAQ. This CDR3 has 15 amino acids.

This rearrangement joins TRBV27 to TRBJ2-4, with TRBD1 as a possible D gene (5 bases). Per germline, CDR1 MNHEY and CDR2 SMNVEV (reference sequence). V lost 6 bases, J lost 1 base, and 13 bases lay in between. There are 15 residues in the CDR3. The CDR3 DNA sequence: TGTGCCAGCAGGGATACCAGGGCGGCCAAAAACATTCAGTACTTC. Its translation is CASRDTRAAKNIQYF.

J is TRBJ2-6 and V is TRBV5-1, with 14 bases identical to TRBD2. CDR3 length equals 18 residues. The ends lost 4 bases at V and 0 bases at J; junction bases unmatched: 3. Germline CDR1 and CDR2: SGHRS and YFSETQ. This chain's CDR3 is CASSLGTSGSSGANVLTF. Here the CDR3 DNA reads TGCGCCAGCAGCCTCGGGACTAGCGGGAGCTCTGGGGCCAACGTCCTGACTTTC. The full variable domain, its missing parts supplied by reference TRBV5-1 and TRBJ2-6, is KAGVTQTPRYLIKTRGQQVTLSCSPISGHRSVSWYQQTPGQGLQFLFEYFSETQRNKGNFPGRFSGRQFSNSRSEMNVSTLELGDSALYLCASSLGTSGSSGANVLTFGAGSRLTVL.

The chain uses TRBV6-5 and TRBJ2-2, with 8 positions matching TRBD2. The CDR3 sequence is 15 residues long. The V segment lost 2 bases and the J segment 7 bases; nucleotides outside the gene matches: 6. Germline V CDR1 and CDR2: MNHEY, SVGAGI. The CDR3 region has the DNA TGTGCCAGCAGTTACGTAGCGGGAACGGGCGGGGAGCTGTTTTTT. This translates into CASSYVAGTGGELFF.

The chain has TRBV7-9 and TRBJ1-2; a weak D match, TRBD1 (5 bases). The germline CDR1 and CDR2 sequences are SEHNR and FQNEAQ (reference sequence). V was trimmed by 7 bases and J by 5 bases, leaving 17 bases between them. This CDR3 region has 14 residues. For the CDR3, the DNA is TGTGCCAGCACCCCAGGGCCCTCGGGGTATGGCTACACCTTC. Translation gives CASTPGPSGYGYTF.

This sequence joins TRBV2 and TRBJ2-1; possibly TRBD1 for D (6 bases). There are 14 residues in the CDR3. Germline CDR1 and CDR2: SNHLY and FYNNEI. V shed 2 bases and J shed 7 bases, with 12 bases lying between them. The CDR3 is CASSETQGLNEQFF. CDR3 nucleotide sequence: TGTGCCAGCAGTGAAACACAGGGATTAAATGAGCAGTTCTTC.

The chain employs TRBV9 and TRBJ2-1; the D is unclear. Germline V lookup: CDR1 SGDLS, CDR2 YYNGEE. The CDR3 covers 13 residues. V lost 2 bases and J 8 bases, leaving 11 bases between the germline ends. This chain's CDR3 is CASSVSPPDEQFF. The CDR3 nucleotides read TGTGCCAGCAGCGTTTCCCCCCCCGATGAGCAGTTCTTC. The full variable domain, completed using reference TRBV9 and TRBJ2-1, is DSGVTQTPKHLITATGQRVTLRCSPRSGDLSVYWYQQSLDQGLQFLIQYYNGEERAKGNILERFSAQQFPDLHSELNLSSLELGDSALYFCASSVSPPDEQFFGPGTRLTVL.

The chain is built from TRBV25-1 and TRBJ2-5; maybe TRBD2 (5 bases). Germline V lookup: CDR1 MGHDK, CDR2 SYGVNS. Trimming removed 4 bases from V and 5 bases from J, with 8 bases in between. The CDR3 sequence is 12 residues long. CDR3 sequence: CASSVLGETQYF. For the CDR3, the DNA is TGTGCCAGCAGTGTACTAGGGGAGACCCAGTACTTC. Based on the CDR3 plus reference TRBV25-1 and TRBJ2-5, the full variable domain is EADIYQTPRYLVIGTGKKITLECSQTMGHDKMYWYQQDPGMELHLIHYSYGVNSTEKGDLSSESTVSRIRTEHFPLTLESARPSHTSQYLCASSVLGETQYFGPGTRLLVL.